These 11 T cell receptor beta chains were all obtained from the same sample, sequenced in a study of T-cell reconstitution after alpha-beta-depleted transplantation in children. Construction of the TCRbeta library involved unique molecular identifiers. MiXCR was run by TCRdb on the PCR reads, yielding one entry per CDR3 protein. The profile covers 350,000 to 400,000 distinct CDR3 sequences, with roughly 20% appearing a single time and less than 4.5% taken by the ten largest. The specimen was PBMCs from the stem cell graft donor, collected from the stem cell graft. Receptors originate from a human donor who donated a stem cell graft to a child with acute myeloid leukemia.

The chain has TRBV18 and TRBJ2-7, with D maybe TRBD1 (5 bases). Trimming left V 3 bases short and J 2 bases short, with 20 bases between. The CDR3 is made up of 17 amino acids. Germline loops: CDR1 KGHSH, CDR2 LQKENI. CDR3: CASSPQPAWGSTYEQYF. DNA of the CDR3: TGTGCCAGCTCACCCCAACCGGCGTGGGGCAGTACCTACGAGCAGTACTTC.

J is TRBJ1-1 and V is TRBV11-3; possible D gene TRBD1, 5 bases. In germline, CDR1 is SGHNT, CDR2 YENEEA. V dropped 6 bases and J dropped 8 bases, with 13 bases sitting between them. This CDR3 has 12 amino acids. CDR3 residues: CASRKKGQEAFF. The CDR3 region has the DNA TGTGCCAGCAGAAAAAAAGGACAAGAAGCTTTCTTT. Together with reference TRBV11-3 and TRBJ1-1, the CDR3 gives the full variable domain: EAGVVQSPRYKIIEKKQPVAFWCNPISGHNTLYWYLQNLGQGPELLIRYENEEAVDDSQLPKDRFSAERLKGVDSTLKIQPAELGDSAVYLCASRKKGQEAFFGQGTRLTVV.

V gene TRBV7-9 combines with J gene TRBJ2-3; D is possibly TRBD1 or TRBD2 (5 bases each). Between the trimmed V and J ends, which lost 5 bases and 10 bases, there was a span of 19 bases. This CDR3 has 14 residues. The V gene's germline CDR1 is SEHNR and CDR2 FQNEAQ (reference sequence). The DNA for the CDR3 is TGTGCCAGCAGCCCAGGGACGCCTTCCCCCTCGCAGTATTTT. It codes for CASSPGTPSPSQYF.

The V and J genes are TRBV12-3 or TRBV12-4 and TRBJ2-2, with a weak D call TRBD1 (6 bases). Trimming removed 5 bases at V and 4 bases at J, with 11 bases between. This CDR3 has 14 amino acids. CDR3 nucleotides: TGTGCCAGCAGTGCCGACAGGAGCACCGGGGAGCTGTTTTTT. It is translated as CASSADRSTGELFF.

This clonotype has only a few counts. CDR3 protein: CASSSPTGEQFF. CDR3 bases: TGTGCCAGCAGCTCCCCGACAGGTGAGCAGTTCTTC. The chain links TRBV7-3 to TRBJ2-1; tentative D call: TRBD1 (6 bases). V lost 4 bases, J lost 9 bases, and 10 bases lay in between. The length of the CDR3 is 12 residues. CDR1 is SGHTA, CDR2 FQGTGA, per germline.

This clonotype has a count of ten or more. The rearrangement joins TRBV20-1 to TRBJ2-1; 11 nucleotides align to TRBD2. CDR3 length equals 15 residues. CDR1 DFQATT and CDR2 SNEGSKA come from the germline V gene (reference sequence). Germline trimming cut 1 base from V and 6 bases from J; bases unmatched to any gene: 5. The CDR3 bases are TGCAGTGCTAGAGGCCCTAGCGGGAGGTTCAATGAGCAGTTCTTC. Protein product: CSARGPSGRFNEQFF.

This clonotype occurred a few times. The chain joins TRBV4-1 to TRBJ2-1; D may match TRBD1 or TRBD2 (7 bases each). The CDR3 runs to 16 residues. The V gene lost 5 bases and the J gene lost 3 bases, with 17 bases spanning the gap. Per germline, CDR1 MGHRA and CDR2 YSYEKL. This CDR3 is CASSTGGRGRYNEQFF. The CDR3 DNA reads TGCGCCAGCAGCACAGGAGGGAGGGGGCGCTACAATGAGCAGTTCTTC.

This clonotype was recorded at least ten times. The J gene is TRBJ1-4, the V gene TRBV20-1, with D unresolved. Germline lookup yields CDR1 DFQATT and CDR2 SNEGSKA (reference sequence). This CDR3 region has 15 residues. Trimming left V 0 bases short and J 4 bases short, with 12 bases between. This CDR3 reads CSARDQRQDNEKLFF. The CDR3 DNA is TGCAGTGCTAGAGATCAAAGGCAGGATAATGAAAAACTGTTTTTT.

The genes are TRBV7-8 and TRBJ2-5; maybe TRBD2 (6 bases). The CDR3 length is 15 residues. V lost 5 bases and J lost 5, with 18 bases in between. Looked up from germline, CDR1 is SGHVS and CDR2 is FQNEAQ. The CDR3 DNA is TGTGCCAGCAGCCCAGTTGGAGGGCTCCGTGAGACCCAGTACTTC. Translated, it gives CASSPVGGLRETQYF. The variable domain in full, with the rest retrieved from reference TRBV7-8 and TRBJ2-5, is GAGVSQSPRYKVAKRGQDVALRCDPISGHVSLFWYQQALGQGPEFLTYFQNEAQLDKSGLPSDRFFAERPEGSVSTLKIQRTQQEDSAVYLCASSPVGGLRETQYFGPGTRLLVL.

This clonotype has ten or more counts. The gene calls are TRBV4-3 and TRBJ2-1; 12 bases are shared with TRBD2. This CDR3 spans 17 amino acids. With V trimmed by 0 bases and J by 2 bases, 2 bases remained unmatched. The germline V gene encodes CDR1 LGHNA and CDR2 YSLEER. The CDR3 spells CASSQDGLAGPYNEQFF. DNA of the CDR3: TGCGCCAGCAGCCAAGATGGACTAGCGGGGCCCTACAATGAGCAGTTCTTC.

Ten or more counts support this clonotype. The chain recombines TRBV20-1 with TRBJ2-1; 12 bases are a match to TRBD2. The junction had 8 bases not matched to a gene; V was cut back by 3 bases and J by 5 bases. Germline CDR1 is DFQATT and CDR2 is SNEGSKA (reference sequence). The CDR3 loop spans 16 amino acids. CDR3 sequence: CSARGLAGGPHNEQFF. In DNA form, the CDR3 reads TGCAGTGCTAGGGGTCTAGCGGGAGGGCCCCACAATGAGCAGTTCTTC.